This TCR beta chain is drawn from a study of cytomegalovirus exposure and HLA in healthy donors. General study results and limits: Follow-up analysis later connected one missense variant in DCLRE1C with trimming of TCR beta V- and J-genes. For presence/absence analyses, sequencing depth was assumed to be roughly uniform across donors. CMV serostatus stood as the only immune exposure information on hand. Association with HLA alleles at 0.05 false discovery rate was found for 16,951 TCR beta sequences in a later analysis.

Germline assignment: CDR1 SGHTA and CDR2 FQGNSA. This CDR3 is 15 amino acids long. Deletions cut 3 bases from V and 8 bases from J, with 19 bases between. As to this clone: No antigen is known for it.

The study ran its PCR with 60 Vbeta and 13 Jbeta primers. Profiled with immunoSEQ multiplex PCR; TCRdb holds only in-frame clones, not every one. Found here are tens of thousands of clones, over 60% of them singletons; the top ten hold approximately 5.6%. Sequences were obtained from PBMCs. This receptor was taken from a man aged 30 to 45 in good health and CMV-seropositive. The chain couples TRBV7-2 to TRBJ1-2, with D perhaps matching TRBD1 (5 bases). The CDR3 protein is CASSFRAGVAKGYTF. The CDR3 DNA reads as TGTGCCAGCAGCTTTCGCGCGGGGGTGGCGAAGGGCTACACCTTC.